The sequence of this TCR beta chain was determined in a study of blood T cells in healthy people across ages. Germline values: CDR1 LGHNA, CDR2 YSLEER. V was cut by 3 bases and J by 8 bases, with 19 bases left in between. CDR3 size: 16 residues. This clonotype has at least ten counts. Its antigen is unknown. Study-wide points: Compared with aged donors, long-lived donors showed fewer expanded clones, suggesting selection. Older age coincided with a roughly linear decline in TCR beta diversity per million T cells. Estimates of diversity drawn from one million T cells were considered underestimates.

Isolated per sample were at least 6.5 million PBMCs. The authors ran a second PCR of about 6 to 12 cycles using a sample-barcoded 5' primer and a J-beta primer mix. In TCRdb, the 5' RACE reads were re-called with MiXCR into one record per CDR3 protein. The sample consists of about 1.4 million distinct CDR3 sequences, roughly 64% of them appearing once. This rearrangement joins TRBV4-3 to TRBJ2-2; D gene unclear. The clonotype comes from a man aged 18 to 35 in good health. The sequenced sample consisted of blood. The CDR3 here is CASSHHRADQTGELFF. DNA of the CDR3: TGCGCCAGCAGCCACCATCGGGCAGACCAGACAGGGGAGCTGTTTTTT.